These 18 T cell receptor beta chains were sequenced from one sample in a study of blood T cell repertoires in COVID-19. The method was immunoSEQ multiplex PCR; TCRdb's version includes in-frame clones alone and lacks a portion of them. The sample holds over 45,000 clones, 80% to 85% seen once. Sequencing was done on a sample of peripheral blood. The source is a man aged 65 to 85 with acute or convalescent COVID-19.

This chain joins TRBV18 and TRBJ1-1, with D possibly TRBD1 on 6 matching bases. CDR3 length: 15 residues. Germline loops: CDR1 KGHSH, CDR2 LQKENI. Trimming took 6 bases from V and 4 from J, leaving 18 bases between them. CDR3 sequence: CASSPQGILSTEAFF. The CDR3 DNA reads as TGTGCCAGCTCCCCCCAGGGGATATTATCCACTGAAGCTTTCTTT.

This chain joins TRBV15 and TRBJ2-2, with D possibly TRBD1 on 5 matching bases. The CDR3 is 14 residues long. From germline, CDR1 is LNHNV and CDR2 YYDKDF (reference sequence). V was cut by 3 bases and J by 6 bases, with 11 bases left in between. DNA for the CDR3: TGTGCCACCAGCAGCCCCCAGGGCGCCGGGGAGCTGTTTTTT. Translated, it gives CATSSPQGAGELFF.

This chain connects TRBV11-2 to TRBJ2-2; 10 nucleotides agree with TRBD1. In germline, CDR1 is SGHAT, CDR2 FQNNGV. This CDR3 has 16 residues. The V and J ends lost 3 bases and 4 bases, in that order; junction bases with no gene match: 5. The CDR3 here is CASSFGTGAGTGELFF. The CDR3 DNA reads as TGTGCCAGCAGCTTCGGGACAGGGGCGGGCACCGGGGAGCTGTTTTTT.

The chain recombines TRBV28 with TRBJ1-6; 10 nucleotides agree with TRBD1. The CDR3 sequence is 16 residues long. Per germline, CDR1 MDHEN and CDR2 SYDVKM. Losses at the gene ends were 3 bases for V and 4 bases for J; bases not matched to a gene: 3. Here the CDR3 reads CASSLTGGTYNSPLHF. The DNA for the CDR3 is TGTGCCAGCAGTTTGACAGGGGGCACTTATAATTCACCCCTCCACTTT.

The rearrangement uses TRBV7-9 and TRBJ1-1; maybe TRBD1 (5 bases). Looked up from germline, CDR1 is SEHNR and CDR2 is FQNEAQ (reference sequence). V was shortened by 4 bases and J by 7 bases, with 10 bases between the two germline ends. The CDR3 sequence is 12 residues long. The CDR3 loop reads CASSWEGNEAFF. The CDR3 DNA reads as TGTGCCAGCAGCTGGGAGGGGAATGAAGCTTTCTTT.

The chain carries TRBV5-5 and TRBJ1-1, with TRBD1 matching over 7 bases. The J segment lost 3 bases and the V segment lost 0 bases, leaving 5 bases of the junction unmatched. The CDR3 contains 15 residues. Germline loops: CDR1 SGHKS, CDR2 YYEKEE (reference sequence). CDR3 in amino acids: CASSLDRGMDTEAFF. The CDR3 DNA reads TGTGCCAGCAGCTTGGACAGGGGAATGGACACTGAAGCTTTCTTT. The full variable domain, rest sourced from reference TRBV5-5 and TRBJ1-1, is DAGVTQSPTHLIKTRGQQVTLRCSPISGHKSVSWYQQVLGQGPQFIFQYYEKEERGRGNFPDRFSARQFPNYSSELNVNALLLGDSALYLCASSLDRGMDTEAFFGQGTRLTVV.

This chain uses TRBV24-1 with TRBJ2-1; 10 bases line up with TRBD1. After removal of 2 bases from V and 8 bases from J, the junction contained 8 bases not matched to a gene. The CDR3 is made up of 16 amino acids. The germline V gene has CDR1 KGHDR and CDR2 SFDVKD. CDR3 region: CATSDSTGGTEYEQFF. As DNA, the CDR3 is TGTGCCACCAGTGATTCGACAGGGGGCACGGAGTATGAGCAGTTCTTC.

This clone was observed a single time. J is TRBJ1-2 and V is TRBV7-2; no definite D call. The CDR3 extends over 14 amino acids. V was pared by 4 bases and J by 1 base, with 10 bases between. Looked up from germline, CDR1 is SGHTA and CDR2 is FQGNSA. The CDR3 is CASSWPGLNYGYTF. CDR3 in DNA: TGTGCCAGCAGCTGGCCGGGTCTTAACTATGGCTACACCTTC. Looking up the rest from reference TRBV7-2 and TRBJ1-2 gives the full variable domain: GAGVSQSPSNKVTEKGKDVELRCDPISGHTALYWYRQSLGQGLEFLIYFQGNSAPDKSGLPSDRFSAERTGGSVSTLTIQRTQQEDSAVYLCASSWPGLNYGYTFGSGTRLTVV.

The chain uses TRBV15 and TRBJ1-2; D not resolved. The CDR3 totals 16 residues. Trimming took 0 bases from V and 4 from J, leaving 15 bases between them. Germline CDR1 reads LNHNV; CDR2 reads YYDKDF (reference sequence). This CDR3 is CATSRDQAAPLYGYTF. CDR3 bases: TGTGCCACCAGCAGAGATCAGGCAGCTCCCCTCTATGGCTACACCTTC.

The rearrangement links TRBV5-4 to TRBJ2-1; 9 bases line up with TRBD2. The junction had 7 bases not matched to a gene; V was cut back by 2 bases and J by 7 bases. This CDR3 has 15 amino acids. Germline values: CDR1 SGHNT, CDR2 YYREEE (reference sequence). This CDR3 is CASSFKAGGLNEQFF. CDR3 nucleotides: TGTGCCAGCAGCTTTAAGGCGGGAGGGTTAAATGAGCAGTTCTTC.

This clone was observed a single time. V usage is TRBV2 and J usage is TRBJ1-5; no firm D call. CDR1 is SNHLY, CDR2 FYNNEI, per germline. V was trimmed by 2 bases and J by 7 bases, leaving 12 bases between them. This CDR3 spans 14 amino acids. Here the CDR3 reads CASSERGGSQPQHF. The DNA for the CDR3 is TGTGCCAGCAGTGAACGGGGAGGTAGCCAGCCCCAGCATTTT.

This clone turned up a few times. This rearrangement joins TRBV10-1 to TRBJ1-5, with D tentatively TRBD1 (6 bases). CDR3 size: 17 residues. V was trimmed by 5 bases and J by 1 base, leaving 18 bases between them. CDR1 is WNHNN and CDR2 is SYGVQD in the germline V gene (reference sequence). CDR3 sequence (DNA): TGCGCCAGCAGTCCCGGGCCCAGGGGCGACAGCAATCAGCCCCAGCATTTT. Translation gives CASSPGPRGDSNQPQHF.

The CDR3 spells CAISESRTGGGRNEQFF. In nucleotides, the CDR3 is TGTGCCATCAGTGAGTCTCGGACAGGGGGAGGCCGCAATGAGCAGTTCTTC. The chain couples TRBV10-3 to TRBJ2-1; 10 positions match TRBD1. The CDR3 is made up of 17 amino acids. J lost 6 bases, V lost 0 bases, and 8 bases had no gene match. The germline V gene encodes CDR1 ENHRY and CDR2 SYGVKD.

CDR3 sequence: CASRRERGEKLFF. CDR3 in DNA: TGTGCCAGCAGGAGGGAGAGGGGGGAAAAACTGTTTTTT. The J gene is TRBJ1-4, the V gene TRBV28; D is possibly TRBD1 (6 bases). Trimming stripped 6 bases from V and 8 bases from J, with 13 bases between. CDR3 length: 13 residues. Germline V CDR1 and CDR2: MDHEN, SYDVKM.

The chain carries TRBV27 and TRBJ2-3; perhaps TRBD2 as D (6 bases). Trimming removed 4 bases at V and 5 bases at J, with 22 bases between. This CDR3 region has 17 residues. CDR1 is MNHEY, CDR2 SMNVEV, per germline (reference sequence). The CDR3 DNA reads TGTGCCAGCAGTTCGACGATGACAGCGGGTAACAGAGATACGCAGTATTTT. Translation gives CASSSTMTAGNRDTQYF.

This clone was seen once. The DNA for the CDR3 is TGTGCCAGCAGTTACGAGGGTCAGACTGAAGCTTTCTTT. Translating gives CASSYEGQTEAFF. The chain combines TRBV6-5 with TRBJ1-1; D not certain. Trimming shortened V by 2 bases and J by 5 bases, and 9 bases separated the two germline ends. Per germline, CDR1 MNHEY and CDR2 SVGAGI. CDR3 length: 13 amino acids.

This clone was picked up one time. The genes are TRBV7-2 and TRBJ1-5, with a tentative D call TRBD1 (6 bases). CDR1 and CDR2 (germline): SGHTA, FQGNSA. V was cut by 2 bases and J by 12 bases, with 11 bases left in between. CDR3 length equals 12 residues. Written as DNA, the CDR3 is TGTGCCAGCAGCTTAATCAGGGGCCGCCAGCATTTT. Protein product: CASSLIRGRQHF.

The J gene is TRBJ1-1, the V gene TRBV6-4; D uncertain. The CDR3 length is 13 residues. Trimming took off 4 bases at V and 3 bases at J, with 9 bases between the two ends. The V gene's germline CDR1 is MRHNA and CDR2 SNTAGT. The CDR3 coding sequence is TGTGCCAGCAGTGTAGAGGAACACACTGAAGCTTTCTTT. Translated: CASSVEEHTEAFF.